The 21 T cell receptor beta chains below come from one sample, sequenced in a study of T cell repertoires in cytomegalovirus infection (dated by TCRdb to between 2018 and 2020). What these receptors recognize is not known. The treatment or condition label on this specimen signifies: in vitro stimulation with specific CMV peptide epitopes to enrich CMV-specific T cells. The instrument given in TCRdb is Illumina HiSeq 1500. The public sequencing data were trimmed at Q25 with fastp and processed into clonotypes with MiXCR by TCRdb, which kept only in-frame beta chains. Each record represents a unique CDR3 protein, reported with the most common genes and DNA among its rows. Recorded for this sample are around 800,000 distinct CDR3 sequences; approximately 30% of them occurred a single time. The ten largest clonotypes hold around 11% of the sample. The source was cultured CD8+ T cells from PBMCs, collected from culture after CMV antigen stimulation. The receptors stem from a human donor in good health (CMV status not recorded). Some clones in this sample may be carry-over from other donors' samples.

This clonotype was counted many times. This chain links TRBV19 with TRBJ1-1, with a weak D call TRBD1 (6 bases). The CDR3 has 13 residues. Germline CDR1 LNHDA, CDR2 SQIVND (reference sequence). Trimming left V 3 bases short and J 2 bases short, with 7 bases between. CDR3: CASSMTGNTEAFF. In DNA form, the CDR3 reads TGTGCCAGTAGTATGACAGGTAACACTGAAGCTTTCTTT.

In nucleotides, the CDR3 is TGTGCCAGCAGTTGGGACAGGGTGCATGGCTACACCTTC. This sequence encodes CASSWDRVHGYTF. This chain uses TRBV12-3 or TRBV12-4 with TRBJ1-2; 9 bases match TRBD1. V lost 4 bases to trimming and J lost 6 bases; unmatched junction nucleotides: 3. The CDR3 runs 13 residues.

The chain employs TRBV10-3 and TRBJ1-1; maybe TRBD1 (5 bases). The CDR3 runs 15 residues. V lost 10 bases, J lost 3 bases, and 21 bases lay in between. Germline loops: CDR1 ENHRY, CDR2 SYGVKD. CDR3 sequence reads: CATKEGVGGDTEAFF. The CDR3 bases are TGTGCCACCAAGGAAGGCGTCGGAGGGGACACTGAAGCTTTCTTT.

The rearrangement links TRBV7-6 to TRBJ1-6; TRBD1 is a possible D gene (5 bases). Germline values: CDR1 SGHVS, CDR2 FNYEAQ. Between the trimmed V and J ends, which lost 0 bases and 8 bases, there was a span of 17 bases. There are 17 residues in the CDR3. The chain's CDR3 is CASSLAHLDSYDSPLHF. CDR3 coding DNA: TGTGCCAGCAGCTTAGCCCATCTTGACAGCTACGATTCACCCCTCCACTTT.

CDR3 sequence: CASSMTRTEAFF. CDR3 nucleotide sequence: TGTGCCAGCAGCATGACAAGAACTGAAGCTTTCTTT. V and J are TRBV6-2 or TRBV6-3 and TRBJ1-1; D gene uncertain. Looked up from germline, CDR1 is MNHEY and CDR2 is SVGEGT. V lost 6 bases to trimming and J lost 5 bases, with 10 bases between them. The CDR3 extends over 12 amino acids.

This clonotype was seen at least ten times. The chain joins TRBV4-1 to TRBJ2-3, with 8 bases matching TRBD2. CDR3 size: 15 residues. V trimming: 1 base; J trimming: 1 base; junction bases outside the gene matches: 1. CDR1 and CDR2 from the germline V gene are MGHRA and YSYEKL. CDR3 loop: CASSQGRGGTDTQYF. In nucleotides, the CDR3 is TGCGCCAGCAGCCAAGGGCGGGGGGGCACAGATACGCAGTATTTT.

CDR3: CASSPQQDGYGYTF. For the CDR3, the DNA is TGTGCCAGCAGCCCCCAGCAGGACGGCTATGGCTACACCTTC. The chain couples TRBV7-9 to TRBJ1-2; D is unresolved. The CDR3 totals 14 residues. Germline V gives CDR1 SEHNR, CDR2 FQNEAQ (reference sequence). V was trimmed by 5 bases and J by 4 bases, leaving 14 bases between them.

This rearrangement joins TRBV27 to TRBJ1-2; D unclear. V was trimmed by 8 bases and J by 5 bases, leaving 12 bases between them. Per the germline V gene, CDR1 is MNHEY and CDR2 is SMNVEV (reference sequence). The length of the CDR3 is 12 residues. The CDR3 region has the DNA TGTGCCAGCGGTGGGCGTTCGTATGGCTACACCTTC. It translates to CASGGRSYGYTF.

This clonotype came up many times. The rearrangement links TRBV7-8 to TRBJ2-7; TRBD1 might be the D (5 bases). This CDR3 has 15 amino acids. CDR1 and CDR2 (germline): SGHVS, FQNEAQ. The V and J ends lost 1 base and 2 bases respectively, with 12 bases between them. CDR3 nucleotide sequence: TGTGCCAGCAGCTTAGATCGGACAAGGGCCTACGAGCAGTACGTC. Amino acids: CASSLDRTRAYEQYV.

The V and J genes are TRBV27 and TRBJ2-3, with D uncertain. V was shortened by 4 bases and J by 2 bases, with 7 bases between the two germline ends. This CDR3 has 13 amino acids. CDR1 is MNHEY, CDR2 SMNVEV, per germline (reference sequence). The CDR3 reads CASSYTTTDTQYF. The DNA for the CDR3 is TGTGCCAGCAGTTACACGACCACAGATACGCAGTATTTT.

This chain uses TRBV7-9 with TRBJ2-7; 8 bases line up with TRBD1. Germline V CDR1 and CDR2: SEHNR, FQNEAQ (reference sequence). This CDR3 has 14 amino acids. Trimming cost V 1 base and J 5 bases; bases outside gene matches: 4. CDR3 coding DNA: TGTGCCAGCAGCTTAGTCCAGGGGGCCGACGAGCAGTACTTC. Its protein is CASSLVQGADEQYF.

The sample holds a few counts of this clonotype. The rearrangement joins TRBV7-6 to TRBJ2-5, with D unclear. The CDR3 is 14 residues long. Trimming shortened V by 4 bases and J by 3 bases, and 12 bases separated the two germline ends. Germline V gene data show CDR1 as SGHVS and CDR2 as FNYEAQ. For the CDR3, the DNA is TGTGCCAGCAGCTCGGTGGGCATAGAAGAGACCCAGTACTTC. Amino acid sequence: CASSSVGIEETQYF. Using reference TRBV7-6 and TRBJ2-5 for the parts outside the CDR3, the full variable domain is GAGVSQSPRYKVTKRGQDVALRCDPISGHVSLYWYRQALGQGPEFLTYFNYEAQQDKSGLPNDRFSAERPEGSISTLTIQRTEQRDSAMYRCASSSVGIEETQYFGPGTRLLVL.

J is TRBJ1-1 and V is TRBV27; the match to TRBD1 covers 10 bases. Per the germline V gene, CDR1 is MNHEY and CDR2 is SMNVEV (reference sequence). The CDR3 contains 14 residues. V lost 2 bases to trimming and J lost 6 bases; unmatched junction nucleotides: 3. The DNA for the CDR3 is TGTGCCAGCAGTTTAGGGACAGGGGTTCCTGAAGCTTTCTTT. Translated: CASSLGTGVPEAFF.

This rearrangement joins TRBV6-6 to TRBJ2-7, with TRBD1 identical over 10 bases. The CDR3 consists of 15 residues. V lost 4 bases to trimming and J lost 2 bases; unmatched junction nucleotides: 5. Germline V CDR1 and CDR2: MNHNY, SVGAGI (reference sequence). The CDR3 reads CASSWDRGRPYEQYF. CDR3 coding DNA: TGTGCCAGCAGTTGGGACAGGGGCCGACCCTACGAGCAGTACTTC.

This clonotype has just a few counts. This chain connects TRBV12-3 or TRBV12-4 to TRBJ2-4, with D possibly being TRBD1 or TRBD2 (6 bases each). With 5 bases removed from V and 4 bases from J, the gap between germline ends came to 12 bases. The CDR3 has 14 amino acids. The CDR3 bases are TGTGCCAGCAGTCCGGGGGCCAGTAAAAACATTCAGTACTTC. It encodes CASSPGASKNIQYF.

The rearrangement uses TRBV5-5 and TRBJ1-5, with D maybe TRBD1 (5 bases). V was shortened by 4 bases and J by 3 bases, with 14 bases between the two germline ends. The CDR3 totals 15 residues. Germline values: CDR1 SGHKS, CDR2 YYEKEE (reference sequence). The CDR3 nucleotides are TGTGCCAGCAGCCAATACCGGGACTCCAATCAGCCCCAGCATTTT. This gives the protein CASSQYRDSNQPQHF.

The chain is built from TRBV27 and TRBJ2-5; D assignment may be TRBD1 or TRBD2 (5 bases each). The V gene lost 3 bases and the J gene lost 5 bases, with 16 bases spanning the gap. The CDR3 runs to 15 residues. Germline V gene lookup returns CDR1 MNHEY and CDR2 SMNVEV (reference sequence). The CDR3 DNA is TGTGCCAGCAGTTTGTCTAGCAGGGAAGGGGAGACCCAGTACTTC. As protein: CASSLSSREGETQYF.

This clonotype was detected only a few times. V is TRBV7-8 and J is TRBJ1-1; weak D call: TRBD1 (5 bases). The CDR3 has 15 amino acids. Trimming shortened V by 0 bases and J by 5 bases, and 13 bases separated the two germline ends. Germline-derived CDR1 and CDR2 are SGHVS and FQNEAQ. CDR3: CASSLARDGWTEAFF. Here the CDR3 DNA reads TGTGCCAGCAGCTTAGCCAGGGACGGTTGGACTGAAGCTTTCTTT.

The table lists this clonotype with a few counts. The chain recombines TRBV7-9 with TRBJ1-3, with TRBD1 as a possible D gene (6 bases). With 3 bases removed from V and 0 bases from J, the gap between germline ends came to 18 bases. The CDR3 runs 18 residues. Germline V gene sequence: CDR1 SEHNR, CDR2 FQNEAQ (reference sequence). The CDR3 sequence: CASSFPREDSRSGNTIYF. CDR3 sequence (DNA): TGTGCCAGCAGCTTCCCGAGGGAGGACAGCCGCTCTGGAAACACCATATATTTT.

This clonotype was seen just once. The CDR3 spells CASSVAGVSSYNSPLHF. Written as DNA, the CDR3 is TGTGCCAGCAGCGTAGCTGGAGTGAGCTCCTATAATTCACCCCTCCACTTT. The V gene is TRBV9, the J gene TRBJ1-6; D is uncertain. CDR1 and CDR2 from the germline V gene are SGDLS and YYNGEE. The V gene lost 0 bases and the J gene lost 0 bases, with 10 bases spanning the gap. The length of the CDR3 is 17 residues.

This rearrangement joins TRBV7-6 to TRBJ2-1; TRBD1 aligns across 9 bases. The length of the CDR3 is 21 residues. Trimming removed 5 bases from V and 8 bases from J; junction bases left unmatched: 28. From germline, CDR1 is SGHVS and CDR2 FNYEAQ. CDR3 sequence (DNA): TGTGCCAGCAGCCCTCCCCTGGTCGGGACAGGGACTGGGGGCTGGGTGTATGAGCAGTTCTTC. This translates into CASSPPLVGTGTGGWVYEQFF.